This TCR beta chain appears in the sequencing data of a study of T cells in Graves' hyperthyroidism and ophthalmopathy. Broader study findings: Blood also carried most thyroid clonotypes expanded above 0.001.

Participants, patients aged 18 to 65, had newly diagnosed hyperthyroidism with a duration under 2 months. It was uncontrolled infection, other autoimmune disease, pregnancy or lactation that excluded patients. Each diagnosis drew on symptoms, thyroxine, TRAb, thyroid ultrasound and orbital computed tomography findings. A word on this clonotype: Its antigen is unidentified.

V was trimmed by 6 bases and J by 16 bases, leaving 13 bases between them. The CDR3 has 11 residues. The germline CDR1 and CDR2 sequences are SNHLY and FYNNEI. The source material, RNA transcripts, was used to amplify TCR beta CDR3 regions. HTBI primers drove first-round RT-PCR of the TCR CDR3. TCRdb re-derived calls from the multiplex PCR reads in MiXCR, one entry per CDR3 protein. The sample holds 300,000 to 450,000 distinct CDR3 sequences, roughly 13% seen once. The chain couples TRBV2 to TRBJ1-6, with D unresolved. The sample consisted of blood. The receptor comes from a woman aged 55-70 years with Graves' hyperthyroidism. This CDR3 reads CASSSGPGLHF. The CDR3, as DNA: TGTGCCAGCAGCTCAGGACCGGGGCTCCACTTT.